This T cell receptor (beta chain) was captured in a study of human T cells and chemical hapten exposure listed by TCRdb under 2021. Study-level background: For sensitization, 2% DPC in acetone was applied to a 2 cm by 2 cm area of upper inner arm skin. Throughout the study period of around 24 weeks, patients also received therapeutic DPC doses to the scalp every week. Patch testing on the upper back used Finn chambers containing 0.01% DPC, with scoring done after 6 days according to International Contact Dermatitis Research Group standards. The patient cohort, mostly female, included alopecia areata with under or over 50% scalp involvement, alopecia totalis and alopecia universalis. The libraries were sequenced as a pool, and the TCR yield per sample differed mostly because of small variations in library volumes within the pool. The study tracked peripheral blood TCR repertoire changes in vivo during primary and secondary sensitization to the hapten diphenylcyclopropenone (DPC) in alopecia patients. Blood samples were taken from patients before sensitization (week 0) and then at 2, 6 and about 24 weeks after DPC sensitization. Twenty-nine alopecia patients provided blood for TCR sequencing at one to four time points (pre-sensitization, 2, 6 and 24 weeks).

Comment on this clonotype: Its cognate antigen has yet to be identified. Base quality data are lacking; no much larger clone is found one base away.

In light of the paper, this sample's time point label describes: pre-sensitization, week 0. Read against the paper, the sample's treatment or condition label means: therapeutic diphenylcyclopropenone sensitization with weekly scalp DPC. At every patch-test visit, the blood draw took place before the patch test was put on. Eligible patients were aged 18 to 70, diagnosed with alopecia, deemed suitable for DPC therapy, and excluded if pregnant. Total RNA was extracted from unfractionated whole blood collected in Tempus Blood RNA tubes. The library was obtained by RACE. Data came from a NextSeq 500. During library preparation, unique molecular identifiers were attached to individual cDNA molecules so that TCRs could be counted quantitatively and reproducibly. From each blood RNA sample, both TCR alpha and TCR beta chains were sequenced. Per the original workflow: A median of about 89,000 TCRs per sample was observed, with a range of about 20,000 to 690,600. The Decombinator software suite was used to annotate the V, J and CDR3 of the TCR reads. For the PS versus PT1 abundance plots, all samples were subsampled to the same number of TCRs (28,000). Expanded TCRs were defined as absent before sensitization and observed at least eight times at the 2-week time point. TCRdb reanalyzed the raw reads on its own, using fastp at Q25 for trimming and MiXCR for clone calling, and kept in-frame beta chains. A single entry per CDR3 protein holds the most common genes and DNA from its merged rows. In this record, the V and J calls reflect TCRdb's handling and not the investigators' own analysis. In all, the sample holds 85,000 to 130,000 distinct CDR3 sequences, and about 12% of those were seen once. The ten largest clones add up to roughly 1.6% of the sample.

The CDR3 holds 16 amino acids from the cysteine to the phenylalanine. The only DNA kept is the CDR3, 48 bases in frame from the first base. The germline V gene encodes CDR1 KGHSH and CDR2 LQKENI. Trimming at the junction amounts to 3 bases on V and 7 bases on J, and the germline ends lie 22 bases apart. Points the paper makes about the study in general: Expanded TCRs formed significantly more large CDR3 similarity clusters than pre-sensitization or healthy control sets, consistent with antigen-driven responses. Patch test score was positively correlated with the number of PT1 expanded TCRs, with significance at thresholds 8, 16 and 32 but not at 4. The number of TCRs above 1 in 1000 frequency did not change with DPC sensitization; there was no evidence of global repertoire structure alterations. All patients had alopecia, a presumed autoimmune disease, so their immune response might differ from that of healthy individuals. After repeated subsampling, the strength of the expansion versus patch-test correlation and the threshold at which it became significant changed.

Sample: whole blood, taken in connection with sensitization to the hapten diphenylcyclopropenone (DPC). This clonotype was sampled from a woman in her fifties or sixties with alopecia areata. Some clones in this sample may be carry-over from other donors' samples. The sequence is built from TRBV18 and TRBJ2-7; TRBD2 is a possible D gene, resting on 7 matching bases. The DNA sequence is TGTGCCAGCTCACCGGGGGGGGCCGGGTCGGTGGATGAGCAGTACTTC. It codes for CASSPGGAGSVDEQYF.